This entry is about one T cell receptor beta chain. Seattle patients were enrolled during active infection and followed longitudinally. These data come from a study of blood T cell repertoires in COVID-19. Background on the study: Acute and convalescent COVID-19 specimens originated in the United States, Italy and Spain. Sources were T cells, B-cell-depleted T cells, or PBMCs; the material itself was cDNA or gDNA.

TCRdb's copy holds only in-frame clones and misses some; the assay was immunoSEQ multiplex PCR. The repertoire consists of around 210,000 clones, with approximately 91% occurring once and the leading ten covering around 17%. The clonotype originates from a man between 45 and 60 years old with COVID-19, enrolled during active disease. Sample: peripheral blood.

CDR3 sequence: CASSLALRGIDIDEQFF. CDR3 coding DNA: TGTGCCAGCAGCTTAGCGCTCCGGGGTATAGATATCGATGAGCAGTTCTTC. The J gene is TRBJ2-1, the V gene TRBV7-9; D may be TRBD2 (5 bases). Trimming took 0 bases from V and 8 from J, leaving 20 bases between them. The germline gives CDR1 SEHNR, CDR2 FQNEAQ (reference sequence). CDR3 length: 17 amino acids.